The source of this TCR beta chain is a study of OX40 agonist ivuxolimab in advanced cancers. Study conclusions and caveats: CD4+ T cells averaged fewer expanded clones than CD8+ T cells.

If patients had autoimmune disease history or systemic immunosuppression, they were excluded. Sequencing was performed with immunoSEQ multiplex PCR; in TCRdb, only in-frame clones are kept and a portion is missing. The table lists some 70,000 clones, less than 95% of them singletons. The V gene end was trimmed by 7 bases and the J gene end by 4 bases; junction bases not matched to a gene: 10. Germline values: CDR1 GTSNPN, CDR2 SVGIG (reference sequence). The CDR3 covers 14 residues. In the case of this clone: Its specificity is unknown.

This chain connects TRBV30 to TRBJ1-1; the match to TRBD1 covers 9 bases. This TCR derives from an adult with an advanced solid tumor such as melanoma, head and neck, liver or kidney cancer. Sequencing was performed on CD4+ or CD8+ T cells sorted from blood, taken in a trial of the OX40 agonist ivuxolimab. DNA for the CDR3: TGTGCCTTTGACCCACAGGGGGCTCTCACTGAAGCTTTCTTT. Its translation: CAFDPQGALTEAFF.